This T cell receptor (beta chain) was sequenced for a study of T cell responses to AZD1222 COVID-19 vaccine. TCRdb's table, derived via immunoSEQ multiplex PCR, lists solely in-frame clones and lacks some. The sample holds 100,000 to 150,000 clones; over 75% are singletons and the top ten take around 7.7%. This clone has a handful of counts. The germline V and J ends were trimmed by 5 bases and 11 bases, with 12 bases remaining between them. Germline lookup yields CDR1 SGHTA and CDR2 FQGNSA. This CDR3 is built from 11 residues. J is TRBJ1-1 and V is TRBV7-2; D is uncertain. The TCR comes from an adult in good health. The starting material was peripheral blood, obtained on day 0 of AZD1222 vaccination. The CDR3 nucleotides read TGTGCCAGCAGCCACGGAACGGGGGCTTTCTTT. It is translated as CASSHGTGAFF.